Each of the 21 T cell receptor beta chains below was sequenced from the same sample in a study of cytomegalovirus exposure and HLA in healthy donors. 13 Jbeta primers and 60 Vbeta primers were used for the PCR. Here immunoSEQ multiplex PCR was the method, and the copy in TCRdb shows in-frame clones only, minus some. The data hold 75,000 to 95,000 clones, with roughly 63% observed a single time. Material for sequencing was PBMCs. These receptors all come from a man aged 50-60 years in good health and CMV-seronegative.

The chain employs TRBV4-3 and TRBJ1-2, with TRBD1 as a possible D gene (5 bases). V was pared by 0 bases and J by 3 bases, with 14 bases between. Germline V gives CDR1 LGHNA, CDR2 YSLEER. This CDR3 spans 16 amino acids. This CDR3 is CASSQDMQGLDYGYTF. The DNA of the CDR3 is TGCGCCAGCAGCCAAGACATGCAGGGACTAGACTATGGCTACACCTTC.

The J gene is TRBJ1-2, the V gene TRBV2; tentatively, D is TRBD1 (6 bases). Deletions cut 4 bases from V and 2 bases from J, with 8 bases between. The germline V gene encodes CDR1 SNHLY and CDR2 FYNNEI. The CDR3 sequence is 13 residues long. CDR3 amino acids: CASSADRNYGYTF. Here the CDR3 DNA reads TGTGCCAGCAGTGCGGACAGAAACTATGGCTACACCTTC. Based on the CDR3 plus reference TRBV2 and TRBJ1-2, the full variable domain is EPEVTQTPSHQVTQMGQEVILRCVPISNHLYFYWYRQILGQKVEFLVSFYNNEISEKSEIFDDQFSVERPDGSNFTLKIRSTKLEDSAMYFCASSADRNYGYTFGSGTRLTVV.

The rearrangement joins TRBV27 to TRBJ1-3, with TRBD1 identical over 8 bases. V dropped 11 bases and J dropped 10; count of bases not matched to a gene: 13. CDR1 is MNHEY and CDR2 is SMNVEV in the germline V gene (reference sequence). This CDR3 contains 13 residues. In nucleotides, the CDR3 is TGTGCCTCCAGACCTGGGACAGGCGAAACCATATATTTT. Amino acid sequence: CASRPGTGETIYF.

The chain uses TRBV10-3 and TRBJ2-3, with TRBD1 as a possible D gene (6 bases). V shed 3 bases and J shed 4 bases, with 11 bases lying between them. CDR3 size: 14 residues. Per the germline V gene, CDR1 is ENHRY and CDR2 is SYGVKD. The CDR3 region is CAISESGAPDTQYF. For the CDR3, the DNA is TGTGCCATCAGTGAATCAGGGGCGCCAGATACGCAGTATTTT.

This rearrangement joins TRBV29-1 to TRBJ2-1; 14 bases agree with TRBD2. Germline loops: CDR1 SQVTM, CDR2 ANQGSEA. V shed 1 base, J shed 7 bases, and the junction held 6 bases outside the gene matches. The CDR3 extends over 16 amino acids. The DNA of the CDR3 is TGCAGCGTTGAAGGGGGACTAGCGGGAGTATGGAATGAGCAGTTCTTC. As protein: CSVEGGLAGVWNEQFF.

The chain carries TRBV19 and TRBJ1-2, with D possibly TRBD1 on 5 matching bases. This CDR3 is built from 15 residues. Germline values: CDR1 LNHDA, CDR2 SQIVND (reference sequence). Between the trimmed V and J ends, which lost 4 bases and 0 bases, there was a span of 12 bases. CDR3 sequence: CASSTQTGANYGYTF. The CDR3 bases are TGTGCCAGTAGTACGCAAACAGGAGCTAACTATGGCTACACCTTC.

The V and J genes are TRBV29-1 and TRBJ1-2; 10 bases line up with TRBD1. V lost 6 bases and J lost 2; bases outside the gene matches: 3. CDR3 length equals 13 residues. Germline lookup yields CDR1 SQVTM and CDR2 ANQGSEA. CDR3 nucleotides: TGCAGCGTAGGGACAGGGGCGAACTATGGCTACACCTTC. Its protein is CSVGTGANYGYTF.

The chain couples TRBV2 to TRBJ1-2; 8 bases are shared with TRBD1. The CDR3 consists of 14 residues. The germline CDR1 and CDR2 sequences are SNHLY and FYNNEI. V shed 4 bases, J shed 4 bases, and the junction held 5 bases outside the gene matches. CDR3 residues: CASSGQGATYGYTF. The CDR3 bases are TGTGCCAGCAGTGGCCAGGGGGCGACCTATGGCTACACCTTC.

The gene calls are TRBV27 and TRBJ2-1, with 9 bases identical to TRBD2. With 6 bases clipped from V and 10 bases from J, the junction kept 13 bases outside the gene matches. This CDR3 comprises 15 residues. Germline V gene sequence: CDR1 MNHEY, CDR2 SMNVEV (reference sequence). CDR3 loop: CASSHEVAGVNEQFF. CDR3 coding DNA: TGTGCCAGCAGCCATGAGGTAGCGGGAGTGAACGAGCAGTTCTTC.

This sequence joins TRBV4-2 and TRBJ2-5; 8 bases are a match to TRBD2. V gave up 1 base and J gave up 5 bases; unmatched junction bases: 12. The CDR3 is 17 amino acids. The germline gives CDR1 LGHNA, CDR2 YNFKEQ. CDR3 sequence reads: CASSQAPRRGGQETQYF. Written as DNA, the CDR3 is TGTGCCAGCAGCCAAGCCCCCAGACGGGGGGGGCAGGAGACCCAGTACTTC.

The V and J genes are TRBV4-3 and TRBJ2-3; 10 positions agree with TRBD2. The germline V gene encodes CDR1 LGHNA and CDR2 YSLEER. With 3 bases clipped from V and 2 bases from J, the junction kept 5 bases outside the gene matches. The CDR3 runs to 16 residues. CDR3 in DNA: TGCGCCAGCAGCCATGATCTAGCGGGGGCCACAGATACGCAGTATTTT. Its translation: CASSHDLAGATDTQYF.

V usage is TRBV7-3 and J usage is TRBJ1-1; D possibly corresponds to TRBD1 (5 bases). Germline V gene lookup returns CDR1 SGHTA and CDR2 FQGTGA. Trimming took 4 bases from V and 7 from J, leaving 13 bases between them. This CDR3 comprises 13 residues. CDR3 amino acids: CASSSSPDSEAFF. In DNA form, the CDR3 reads TGTGCCAGCAGCTCCTCACCCGACAGTGAAGCTTTCTTT.

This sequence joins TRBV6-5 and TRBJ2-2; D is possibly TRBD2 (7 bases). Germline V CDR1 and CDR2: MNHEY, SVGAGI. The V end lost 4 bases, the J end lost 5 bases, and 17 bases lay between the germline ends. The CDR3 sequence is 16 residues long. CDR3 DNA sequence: TGTGCCAGCAGTTGGGGAAGGGGGGGGCAAACCGGGGAGCTGTTTTTT. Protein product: CASSWGRGGQTGELFF.

For the CDR3, the DNA is TGTGCCATCAGTGAGACCCCCGGCGGGGGGGCCGAAGATACGCAGTATTTT. It yields the protein CAISETPGGGAEDTQYF. The rearrangement uses TRBV10-3 and TRBJ2-3; 9 nucleotides align to TRBD2. Losses at the gene ends were 2 bases for V and 5 bases for J; bases not matched to a gene: 11. The CDR3 is 17 residues long. Germline V gene data show CDR1 as ENHRY and CDR2 as SYGVKD.

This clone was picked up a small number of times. CDR3 nucleotide sequence: TGTGCCAGCAGTCGCTCACAGGGGATCAACACTGAAGCTTTCTTT. It translates to CASSRSQGINTEAFF. The chain couples TRBV6-1 to TRBJ1-1, with TRBD1 matching over 7 bases. Trimming cost V 5 bases and J 2 bases; bases outside gene matches: 8. The CDR3 spans 15 residues. Germline V lookup: CDR1 MNHNS, CDR2 SASEGT.

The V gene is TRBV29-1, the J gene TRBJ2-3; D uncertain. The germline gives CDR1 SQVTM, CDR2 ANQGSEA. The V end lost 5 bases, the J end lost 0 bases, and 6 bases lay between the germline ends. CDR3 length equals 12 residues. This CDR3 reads CSVLPSTDTQYF. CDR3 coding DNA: TGCAGCGTTCTCCCTAGCACAGATACGCAGTATTTT.

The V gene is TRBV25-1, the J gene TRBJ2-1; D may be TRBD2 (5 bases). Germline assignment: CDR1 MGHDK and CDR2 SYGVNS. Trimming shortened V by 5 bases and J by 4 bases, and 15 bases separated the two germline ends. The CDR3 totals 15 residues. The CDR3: CASSLTRSGYNEQFF. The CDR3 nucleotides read TGTGCCAGCAGTTTAACTAGATCGGGGTACAATGAGCAGTTCTTC.

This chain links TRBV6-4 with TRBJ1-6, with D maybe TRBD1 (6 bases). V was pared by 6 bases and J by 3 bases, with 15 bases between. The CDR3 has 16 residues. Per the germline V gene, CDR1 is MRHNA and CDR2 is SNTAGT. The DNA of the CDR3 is TGTGCCAGCAGAAGGCCGGGACAAAGCTATAATTCACCCCTCCACTTT. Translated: CASRRPGQSYNSPLHF.

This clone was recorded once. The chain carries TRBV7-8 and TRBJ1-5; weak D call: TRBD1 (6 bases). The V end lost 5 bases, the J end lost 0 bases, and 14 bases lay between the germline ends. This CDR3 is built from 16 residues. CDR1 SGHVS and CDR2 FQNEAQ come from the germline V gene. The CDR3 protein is CASSSRTDYSNQPQHF. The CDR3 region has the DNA TGTGCCAGCAGCAGCCGGACAGATTATAGCAATCAGCCCCAGCATTTT.

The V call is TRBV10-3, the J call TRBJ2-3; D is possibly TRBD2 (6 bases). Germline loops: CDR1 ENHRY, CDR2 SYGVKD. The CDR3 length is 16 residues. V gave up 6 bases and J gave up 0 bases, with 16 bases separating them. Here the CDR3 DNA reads TGTGCCATCAGACAACTAGGAGGGCCTAGCACAGATACGCAGTATTTT. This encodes CAIRQLGGPSTDTQYF.

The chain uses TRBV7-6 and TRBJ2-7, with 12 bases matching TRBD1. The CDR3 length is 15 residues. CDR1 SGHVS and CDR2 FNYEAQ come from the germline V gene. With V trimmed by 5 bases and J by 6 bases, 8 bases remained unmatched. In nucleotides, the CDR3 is TGTGCCAGCAGCCGCCTCGGGACAGGGGGCGGCGAGCAGTACTTC. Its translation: CASSRLGTGGGEQYF.